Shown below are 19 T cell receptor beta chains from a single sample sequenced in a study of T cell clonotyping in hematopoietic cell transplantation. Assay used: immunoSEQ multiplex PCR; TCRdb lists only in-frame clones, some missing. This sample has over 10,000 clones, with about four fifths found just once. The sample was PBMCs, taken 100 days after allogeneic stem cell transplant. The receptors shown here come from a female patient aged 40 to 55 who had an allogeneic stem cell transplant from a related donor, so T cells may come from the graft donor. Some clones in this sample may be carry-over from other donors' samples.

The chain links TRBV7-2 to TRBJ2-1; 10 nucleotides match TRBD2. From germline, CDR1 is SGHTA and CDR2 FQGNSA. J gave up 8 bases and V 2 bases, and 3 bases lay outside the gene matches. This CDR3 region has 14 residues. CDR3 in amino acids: CASSLRAGGDEQFF. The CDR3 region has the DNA TGTGCCAGCAGCTTACGAGCGGGAGGGGATGAGCAGTTCTTC.

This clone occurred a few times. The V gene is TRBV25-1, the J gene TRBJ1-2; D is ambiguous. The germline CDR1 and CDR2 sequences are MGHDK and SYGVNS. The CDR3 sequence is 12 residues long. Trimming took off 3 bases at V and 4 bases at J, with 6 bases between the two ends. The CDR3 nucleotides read TGTGCCAGCAGTGATCAGCGCTATGGCTACACCTTC. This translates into CASSDQRYGYTF.

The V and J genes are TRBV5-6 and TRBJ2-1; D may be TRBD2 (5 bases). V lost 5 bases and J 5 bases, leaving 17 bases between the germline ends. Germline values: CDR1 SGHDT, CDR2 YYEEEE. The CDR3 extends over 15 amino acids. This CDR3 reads CASSPWVGVNNEQFF. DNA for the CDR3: TGTGCCAGCAGTCCATGGGTGGGAGTTAACAATGAGCAGTTCTTC.

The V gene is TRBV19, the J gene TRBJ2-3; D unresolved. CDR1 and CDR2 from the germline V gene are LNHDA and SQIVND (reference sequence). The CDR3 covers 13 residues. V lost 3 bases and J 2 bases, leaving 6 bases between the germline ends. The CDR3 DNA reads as TGTGCCAGTAGTATGATAGTCACAGATACGCAGTATTTT. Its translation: CASSMIVTDTQYF.

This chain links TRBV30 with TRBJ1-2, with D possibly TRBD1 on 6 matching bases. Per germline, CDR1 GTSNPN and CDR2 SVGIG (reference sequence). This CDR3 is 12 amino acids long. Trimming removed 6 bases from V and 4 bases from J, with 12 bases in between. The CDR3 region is CACGPGVYGYTF. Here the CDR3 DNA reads TGTGCCTGCGGCCCAGGGGTCTATGGCTACACCTTC.

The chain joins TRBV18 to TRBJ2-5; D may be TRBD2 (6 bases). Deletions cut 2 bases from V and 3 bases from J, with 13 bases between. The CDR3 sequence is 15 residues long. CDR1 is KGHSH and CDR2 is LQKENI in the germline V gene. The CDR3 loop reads CASSPSFPGEETQYF. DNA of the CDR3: TGTGCCAGCTCACCATCTTTTCCGGGAGAAGAGACCCAGTACTTC.

CDR3 nucleotide sequence: TGTGCCAGCACGGACAGGGGAGATAACACCGGGGAGCTGTTTTTT. This sequence encodes CASTDRGDNTGELFF. V gene TRBV6-1 combines with J gene TRBJ2-2; 9 nucleotides agree with TRBD1. V was pared by 7 bases and J by 2 bases, with 5 bases of the junction left unmatched. Germline-derived CDR1 and CDR2 are MNHNS and SASEGT. This CDR3 contains 15 residues.

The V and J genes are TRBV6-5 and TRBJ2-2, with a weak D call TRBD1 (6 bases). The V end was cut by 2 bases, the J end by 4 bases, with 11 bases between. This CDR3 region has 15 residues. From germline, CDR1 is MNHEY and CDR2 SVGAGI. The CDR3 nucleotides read TGTGCCAGCAGTTACATGGGGGCCGGCACCGGGGAGCTGTTTTTT. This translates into CASSYMGAGTGELFF.

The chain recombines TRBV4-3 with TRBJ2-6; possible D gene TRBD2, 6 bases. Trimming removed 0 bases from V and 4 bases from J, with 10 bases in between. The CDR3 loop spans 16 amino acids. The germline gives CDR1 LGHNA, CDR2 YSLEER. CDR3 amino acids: CASSQDWGVGANVLTF. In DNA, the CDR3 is TGCGCCAGCAGCCAAGATTGGGGGGTAGGGGCCAACGTCCTGACTTTC.

CDR3: CASRGVSYEQYF. CDR3 in DNA: TGTGCCAGCAGGGGTGTCTCCTACGAGCAGTACTTC. The rearrangement links TRBV25-1 to TRBJ2-7; D is unresolved. V lost 6 bases and J lost 0, with 6 bases in between. The CDR3 consists of 12 residues. Germline V CDR1 and CDR2: MGHDK, SYGVNS.

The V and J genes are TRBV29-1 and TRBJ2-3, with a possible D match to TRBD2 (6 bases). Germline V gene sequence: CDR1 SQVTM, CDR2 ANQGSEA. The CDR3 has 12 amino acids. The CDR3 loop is CTVGGSTDTQYF. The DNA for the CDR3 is TGCACAGTGGGGGGTAGCACAGATACGCAGTATTTT.

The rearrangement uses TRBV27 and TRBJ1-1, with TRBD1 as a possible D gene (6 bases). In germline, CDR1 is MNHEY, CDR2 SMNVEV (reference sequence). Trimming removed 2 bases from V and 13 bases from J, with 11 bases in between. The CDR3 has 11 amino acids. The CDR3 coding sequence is TGTGCCAGCAGTTTAGGGGGCGGGGTTTTCTTT. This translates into CASSLGGGVFF.

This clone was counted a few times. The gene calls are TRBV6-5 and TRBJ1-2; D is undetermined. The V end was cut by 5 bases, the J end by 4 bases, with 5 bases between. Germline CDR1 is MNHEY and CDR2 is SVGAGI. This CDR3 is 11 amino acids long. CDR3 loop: CASSDTYGYTF. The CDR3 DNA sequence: TGTGCCAGCAGTGACACCTATGGCTACACCTTC.

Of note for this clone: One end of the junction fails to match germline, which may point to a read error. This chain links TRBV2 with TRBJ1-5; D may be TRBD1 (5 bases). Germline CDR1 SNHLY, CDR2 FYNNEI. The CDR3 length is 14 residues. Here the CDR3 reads CASNEEQVHQSQHF. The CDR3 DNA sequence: TGTGCCAGCAATGAGGAACAGGTTCATCAGTCCCAGCATTTT.

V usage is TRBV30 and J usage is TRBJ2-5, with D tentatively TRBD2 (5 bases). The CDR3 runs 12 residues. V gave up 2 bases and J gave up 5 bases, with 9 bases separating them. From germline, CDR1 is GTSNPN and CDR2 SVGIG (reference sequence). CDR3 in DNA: TGTGCCTGGAGTCCCGGGGTGGAGACCCAGTACTTC. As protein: CAWSPGVETQYF.

CDR3 DNA sequence: TGTGCCAGTACCCCTTCGGCCAAACGAGCCCAGCCCCAGCATTTT. It is translated as CASTPSAKRAQPQHF. The chain is built from TRBV19 and TRBJ1-5; no firm D call. V was cut by 7 bases and J by 7 bases, with 20 bases left in between. Germline CDR1 LNHDA, CDR2 SQIVND (reference sequence). The CDR3 runs to 15 residues.

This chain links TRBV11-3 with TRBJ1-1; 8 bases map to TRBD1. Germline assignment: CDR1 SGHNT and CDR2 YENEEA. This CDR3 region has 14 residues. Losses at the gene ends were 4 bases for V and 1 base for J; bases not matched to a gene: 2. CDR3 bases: TGTGCCAGCAGCTGGGGGACAGGGAACACTGAAGCTTTCTTT. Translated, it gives CASSWGTGNTEAFF.

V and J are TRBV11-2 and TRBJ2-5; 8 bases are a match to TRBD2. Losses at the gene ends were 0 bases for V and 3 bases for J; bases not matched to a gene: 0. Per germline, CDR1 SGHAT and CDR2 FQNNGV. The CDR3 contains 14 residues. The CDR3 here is CASSLERGEETQYF. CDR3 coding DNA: TGTGCCAGCAGCTTAGAGCGGGGGGAAGAGACCCAGTACTTC.

This chain's CDR3 is CASSPATFFSYEQYF. The CDR3 coding sequence is TGTGCCAGCAGCCCCGCGACCTTTTTTTCCTACGAGCAGTACTTC. The V gene is TRBV6-1, the J gene TRBJ2-7; D is ambiguous. Trimming shortened V by 6 bases and J by 1 base, and 16 bases separated the two germline ends. In germline, CDR1 is MNHNS, CDR2 SASEGT. The CDR3 runs to 15 residues.